Reported below is one T cell receptor (beta chain). V gave up 6 bases and J gave up 0 bases; unmatched junction bases: 10. CDR1 and CDR2 from the germline V gene are LNHDA and SQIVND (reference sequence). The CDR3 covers 17 residues. The data derive from a study of blood T cell repertoires in COVID-19. Whole-study context: Sites in the United States, Italy and Spain provided acute and convalescent COVID-19 samples.

Sequenced by immunoSEQ multiplex PCR; TCRdb stores in-frame clones only, minus some. The sample records 130,000 to 150,000 clones, roughly 77% being singletons. The sample comprised peripheral blood. V and J are TRBV19 and TRBJ1-3, with 8 bases fitting TRBD1. This clonotype originated in a woman aged 70-85 years with COVID-19, enrolled during active disease. CDR3 nucleotide sequence: TGTGCCAGTAGCCGAACCGCAGGGGGCGGCTCTGGAAACACCATATATTTT. Its translation is CASSRTAGGGSGNTIYF.